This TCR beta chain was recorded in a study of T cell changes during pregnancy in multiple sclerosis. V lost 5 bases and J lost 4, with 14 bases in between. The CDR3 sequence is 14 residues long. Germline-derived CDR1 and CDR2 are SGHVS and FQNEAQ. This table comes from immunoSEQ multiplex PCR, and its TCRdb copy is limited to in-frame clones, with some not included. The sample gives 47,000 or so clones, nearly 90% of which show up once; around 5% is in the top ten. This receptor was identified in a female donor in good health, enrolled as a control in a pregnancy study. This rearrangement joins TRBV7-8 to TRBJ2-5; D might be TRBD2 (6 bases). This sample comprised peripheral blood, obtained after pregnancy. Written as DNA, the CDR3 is TGTGCCAGCAGCCCCGCGGGGCGAGCAGAGACCCAGTACTTC. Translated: CASSPAGRAETQYF.